This T cell receptor (beta chain) came from a study of OX40 agonist ivuxolimab in advanced cancers. Clones were sequenced by immunoSEQ multiplex PCR, and TCRdb holds only the in-frame ones, with some missing. The table lists about 34,000 clones, 82% of them singletons, with roughly 2.5% in the top ten. Study results and limitations: Clonal expansion was among the lowest in partial responders at 0.1-3.0 mg/kg, especially CD8+.

Worth noting for this clone: What it binds is unknown.

The clonotype was recovered from an adult with an advanced solid tumor such as melanoma, head and neck, liver or kidney cancer. Sequenced here: CD4+ or CD8+ T cells sorted from blood, sampled in a trial of the OX40 agonist ivuxolimab.

Here the CDR3 DNA reads TGTGCCAGCAGCTTAGGTAGGGATGGCTACACCTTC. Its protein product is CASSLGRDGYTF. The V call is TRBV7-9, the J call TRBJ1-2; D ambiguous. The CDR3 loop spans 12 amino acids. Trimming shortened V by 1 base and J by 6 bases, and 6 bases separated the two germline ends. The V gene's germline CDR1 is SEHNR and CDR2 FQNEAQ (reference sequence).